This T cell receptor (beta chain) was retrieved from a study of CDR3 diversity in severe acne. J lost 6 bases, V lost 1 base, and 7 bases had no gene match. The CDR3 totals 15 residues. Germline assignment: CDR1 SGDLS and CDR2 YYNGEE. TCRdb called the PCR reads again in MiXCR, with one record for every CDR3 protein. Here the sample spans about 84,000 distinct CDR3 sequences, 50% to 65% being singletons. This sequence originates from a male donor in good health, without acne. The chain links TRBV9 to TRBJ2-7; 10 bases agree with TRBD1. The sequenced sample consisted of blood. In DNA, the CDR3 is TGTGCCAGCAGCGTAAGCGGGACAGGGGCGGGCGAGCAGTACTTC. Amino acids: CASSVSGTGAGEQYF.